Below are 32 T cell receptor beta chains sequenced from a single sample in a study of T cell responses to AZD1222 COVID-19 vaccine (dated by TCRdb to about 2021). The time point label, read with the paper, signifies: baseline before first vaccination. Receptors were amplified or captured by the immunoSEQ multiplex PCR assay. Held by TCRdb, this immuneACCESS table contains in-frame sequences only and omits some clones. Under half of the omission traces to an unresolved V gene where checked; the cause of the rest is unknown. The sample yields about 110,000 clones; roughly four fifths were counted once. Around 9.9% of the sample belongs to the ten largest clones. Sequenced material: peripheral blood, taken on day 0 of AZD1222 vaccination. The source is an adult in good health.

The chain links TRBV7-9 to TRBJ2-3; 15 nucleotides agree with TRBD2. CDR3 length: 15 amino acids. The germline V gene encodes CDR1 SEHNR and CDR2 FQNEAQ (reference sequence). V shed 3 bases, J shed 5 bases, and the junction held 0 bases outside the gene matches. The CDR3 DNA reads TGTGCCAGCAGCTTGGGACTAGCGGGGGGAGATACGCAGTATTTT. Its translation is CASSLGLAGGDTQYF.

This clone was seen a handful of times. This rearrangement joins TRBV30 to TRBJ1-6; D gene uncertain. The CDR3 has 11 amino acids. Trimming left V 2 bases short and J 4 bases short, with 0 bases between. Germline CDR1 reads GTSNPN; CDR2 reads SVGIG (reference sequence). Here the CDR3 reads CAWSYNSPLHF. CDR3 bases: TGTGCCTGGAGTTATAATTCACCCCTCCACTTT. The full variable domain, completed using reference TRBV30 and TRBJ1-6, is SQTIHQWPATLVQPVGSPLSLECTVEGTSNPNLYWYRQAAGRGLQLLFYSVGIGQISSEVPQNLSASRPQDRQFILSSKKLLLSDSGFYLCAWSYNSPLHFGNGTRLTVT.

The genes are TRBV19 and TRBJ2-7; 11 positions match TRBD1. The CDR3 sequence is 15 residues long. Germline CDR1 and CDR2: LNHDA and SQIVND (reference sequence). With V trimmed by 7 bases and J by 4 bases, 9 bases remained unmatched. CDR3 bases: TGTGCCAGTAAATCCGGACAGGGGGCCCTATACGAGCAGTACTTC. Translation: CASKSGQGALYEQYF.

In DNA, the CDR3 is TGTGCCAGCAGCGTTGGGCAGGGATTTGGAAACACCATATATTTT. It encodes CASSVGQGFGNTIYF. The J gene is TRBJ1-3, the V gene TRBV9; the D gene is possibly TRBD1 (5 bases). Looked up from germline, CDR1 is SGDLS and CDR2 is YYNGEE. The CDR3 runs 15 residues. V was pared by 2 bases and J by 3 bases, with 12 bases between.

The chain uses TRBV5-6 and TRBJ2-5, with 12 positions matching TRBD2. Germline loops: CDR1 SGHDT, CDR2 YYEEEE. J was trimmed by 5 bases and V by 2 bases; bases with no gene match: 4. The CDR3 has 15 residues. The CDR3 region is CASSFRTSGIETQYF. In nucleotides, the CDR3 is TGTGCCAGCAGCTTTAGGACTAGCGGGATTGAGACCCAGTACTTC.

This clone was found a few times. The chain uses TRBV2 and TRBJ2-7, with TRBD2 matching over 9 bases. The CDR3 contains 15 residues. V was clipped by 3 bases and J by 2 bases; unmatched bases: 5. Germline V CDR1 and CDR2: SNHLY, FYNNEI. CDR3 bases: TGTGCCAGCAGTGAGTGGCGGGAGGGGGCCTACGAGCAGTACTTC. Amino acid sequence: CASSEWREGAYEQYF.

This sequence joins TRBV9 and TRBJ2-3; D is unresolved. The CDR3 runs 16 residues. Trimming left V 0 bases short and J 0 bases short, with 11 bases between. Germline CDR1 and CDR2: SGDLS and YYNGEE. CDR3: CASSVGQESSTDTQYF. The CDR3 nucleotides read TGTGCCAGCAGCGTAGGGCAGGAATCTAGCACAGATACGCAGTATTTT.

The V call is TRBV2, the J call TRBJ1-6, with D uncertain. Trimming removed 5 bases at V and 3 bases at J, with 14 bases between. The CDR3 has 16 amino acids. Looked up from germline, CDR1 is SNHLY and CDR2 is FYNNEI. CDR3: CASSLGSGGYNSPLHF. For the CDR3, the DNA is TGTGCCAGCAGTCTAGGTTCGGGAGGCTATAATTCACCCCTCCACTTT. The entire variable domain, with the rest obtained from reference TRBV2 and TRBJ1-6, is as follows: EPEVTQTPSHQVTQMGQEVILRCVPISNHLYFYWYRQILGQKVEFLVSFYNNEISEKSEIFDDQFSVERPDGSNFTLKIRSTKLEDSAMYFCASSLGSGGYNSPLHFGNGTRLTVT.

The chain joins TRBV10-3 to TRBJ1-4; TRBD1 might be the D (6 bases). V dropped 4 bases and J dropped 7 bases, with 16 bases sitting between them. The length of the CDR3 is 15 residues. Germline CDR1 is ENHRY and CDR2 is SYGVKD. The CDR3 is CAISGGGQGVEKLFF. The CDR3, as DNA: TGTGCCATCAGTGGCGGGGGGCAGGGAGTTGAAAAACTGTTTTTT.

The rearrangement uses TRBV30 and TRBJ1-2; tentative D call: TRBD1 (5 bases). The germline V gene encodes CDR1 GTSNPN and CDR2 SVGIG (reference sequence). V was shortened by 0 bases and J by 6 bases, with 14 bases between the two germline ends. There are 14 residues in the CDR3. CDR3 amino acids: CAWSVQGWGDGYTF. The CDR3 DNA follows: TGTGCCTGGAGTGTTCAGGGTTGGGGGGATGGCTACACCTTC.

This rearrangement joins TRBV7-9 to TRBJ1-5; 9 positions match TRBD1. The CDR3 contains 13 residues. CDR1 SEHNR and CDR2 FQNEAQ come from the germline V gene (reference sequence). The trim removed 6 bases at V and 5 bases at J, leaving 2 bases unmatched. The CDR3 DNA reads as TGTGCCAGCAGTCGACAGGGGGATCAGCCCCAGCATTTT. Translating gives CASSRQGDQPQHF. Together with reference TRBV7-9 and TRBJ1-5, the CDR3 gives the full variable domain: DTGVSQNPRHKITKRGQNVTFRCDPISEHNRLYWYRQTLGQGPEFLTYFQNEAQLEKSRLLSDRFSAERPKGSFSTLEIQRTEQGDSAMYLCASSRQGDQPQHFGDGTRLSIL.

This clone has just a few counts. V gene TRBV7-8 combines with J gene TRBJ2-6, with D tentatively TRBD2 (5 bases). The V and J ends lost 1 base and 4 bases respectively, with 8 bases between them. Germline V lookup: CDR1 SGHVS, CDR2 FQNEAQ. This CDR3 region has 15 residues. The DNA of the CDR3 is TGTGCCAGCAGCTTAGTGGGGAGAGGGGCCAACGTCCTGACTTTC. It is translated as CASSLVGRGANVLTF.

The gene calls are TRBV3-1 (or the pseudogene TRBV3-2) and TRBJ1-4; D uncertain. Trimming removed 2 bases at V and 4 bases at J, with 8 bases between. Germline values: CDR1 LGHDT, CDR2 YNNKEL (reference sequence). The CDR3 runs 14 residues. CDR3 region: CASSQYQNNEKLFF. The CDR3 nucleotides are TGTGCCAGCAGCCAATATCAAAATAATGAAAAACTGTTTTTT.

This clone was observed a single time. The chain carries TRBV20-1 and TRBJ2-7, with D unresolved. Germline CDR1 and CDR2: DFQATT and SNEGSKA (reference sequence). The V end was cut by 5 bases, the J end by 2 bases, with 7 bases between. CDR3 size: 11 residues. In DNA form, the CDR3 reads TGCAGTGCTCCCATCCCCTACGAGCAGTACTTC. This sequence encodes CSAPIPYEQYF.

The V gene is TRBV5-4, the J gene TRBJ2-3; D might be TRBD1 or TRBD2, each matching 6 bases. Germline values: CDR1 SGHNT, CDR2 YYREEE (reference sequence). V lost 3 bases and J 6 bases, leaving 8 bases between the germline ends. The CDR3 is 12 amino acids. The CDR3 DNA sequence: TGTGCCAGCAGCTGGGGGGCCGATACGCAGTATTTT. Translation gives CASSWGADTQYF.

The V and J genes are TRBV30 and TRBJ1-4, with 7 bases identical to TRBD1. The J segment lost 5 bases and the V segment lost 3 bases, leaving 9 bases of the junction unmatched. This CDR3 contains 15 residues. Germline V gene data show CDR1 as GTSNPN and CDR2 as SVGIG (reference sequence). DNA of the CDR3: TGTGCCTGGAGCCTAGAGACAGGGTTGAATGAAAAACTGTTTTTT. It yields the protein CAWSLETGLNEKLFF.

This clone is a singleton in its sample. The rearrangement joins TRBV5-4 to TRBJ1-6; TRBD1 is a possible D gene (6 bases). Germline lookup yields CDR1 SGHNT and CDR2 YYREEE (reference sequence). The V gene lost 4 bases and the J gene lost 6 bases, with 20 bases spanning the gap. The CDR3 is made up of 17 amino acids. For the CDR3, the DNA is TGTGCCAGCAGCGAGGGGGGGGCCAAGGGGAGTAATTCACCCCTCCACTTT. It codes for CASSEGGAKGSNSPLHF.

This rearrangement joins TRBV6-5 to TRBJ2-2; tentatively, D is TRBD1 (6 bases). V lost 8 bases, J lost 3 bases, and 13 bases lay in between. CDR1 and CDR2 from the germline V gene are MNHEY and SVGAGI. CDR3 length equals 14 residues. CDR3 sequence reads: CASQGHSHTGELFF. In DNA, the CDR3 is TGTGCCAGCCAGGGACACTCGCACACCGGGGAGCTGTTTTTT.

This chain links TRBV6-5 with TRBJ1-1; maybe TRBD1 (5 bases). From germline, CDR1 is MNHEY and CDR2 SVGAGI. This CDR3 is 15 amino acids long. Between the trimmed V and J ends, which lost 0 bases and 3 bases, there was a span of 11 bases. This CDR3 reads CASSYSTRDDTEAFF. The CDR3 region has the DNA TGTGCCAGCAGTTACTCGACCAGGGATGACACTGAAGCTTTCTTT.

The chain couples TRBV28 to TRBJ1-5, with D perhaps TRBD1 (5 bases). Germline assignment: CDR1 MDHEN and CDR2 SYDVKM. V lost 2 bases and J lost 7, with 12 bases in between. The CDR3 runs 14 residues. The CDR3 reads CASSLAGGRQPQHF. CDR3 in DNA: TGTGCCAGCAGTTTAGCCGGGGGGAGGCAGCCCCAGCATTTT.

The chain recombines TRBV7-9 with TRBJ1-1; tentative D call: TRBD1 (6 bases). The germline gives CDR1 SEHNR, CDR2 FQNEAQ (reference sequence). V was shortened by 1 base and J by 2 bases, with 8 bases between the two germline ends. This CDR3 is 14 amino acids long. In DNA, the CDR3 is TGTGCCAGCAGCTTAGGGGGGGCTAACACTGAAGCTTTCTTT. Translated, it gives CASSLGGANTEAFF.

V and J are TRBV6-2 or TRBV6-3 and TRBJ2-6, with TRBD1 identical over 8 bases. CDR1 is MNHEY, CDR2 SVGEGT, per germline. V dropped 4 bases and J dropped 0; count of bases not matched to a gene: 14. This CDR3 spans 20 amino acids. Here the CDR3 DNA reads TGTGCCAGCAGTTCCCCCCTTATGACAGGGGAGCTCTCTGGGGCCAACGTCCTGACTTTC. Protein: CASSSPLMTGELSGANVLTF.

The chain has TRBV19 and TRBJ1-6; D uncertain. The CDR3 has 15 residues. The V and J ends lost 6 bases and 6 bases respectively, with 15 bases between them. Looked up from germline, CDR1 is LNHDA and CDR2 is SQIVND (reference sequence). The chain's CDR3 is CASSPQRGGNSPLHF. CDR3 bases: TGTGCCAGTAGCCCACAGCGGGGAGGTAATTCACCCCTCCACTTT.

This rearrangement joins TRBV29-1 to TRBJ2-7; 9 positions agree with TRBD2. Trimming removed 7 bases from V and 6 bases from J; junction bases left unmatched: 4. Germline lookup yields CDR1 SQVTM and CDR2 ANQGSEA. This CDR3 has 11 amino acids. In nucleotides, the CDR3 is TGCAGCGCCGGGACTAGCACCGAGCAGTACTTC. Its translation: CSAGTSTEQYF.

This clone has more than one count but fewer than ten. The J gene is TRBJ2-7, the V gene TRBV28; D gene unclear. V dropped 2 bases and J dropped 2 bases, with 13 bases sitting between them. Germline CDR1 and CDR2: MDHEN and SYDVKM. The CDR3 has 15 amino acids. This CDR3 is CASSLMKARPYEQYF. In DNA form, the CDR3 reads TGTGCCAGCAGTTTAATGAAAGCGAGACCCTACGAGCAGTACTTC.

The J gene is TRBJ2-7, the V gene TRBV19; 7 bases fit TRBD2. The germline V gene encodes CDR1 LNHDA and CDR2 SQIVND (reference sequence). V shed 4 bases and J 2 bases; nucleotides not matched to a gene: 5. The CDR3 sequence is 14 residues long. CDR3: CASSTAGTTYEQYF. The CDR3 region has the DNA TGTGCCAGTAGTACTGCCGGGACTACCTACGAGCAGTACTTC.

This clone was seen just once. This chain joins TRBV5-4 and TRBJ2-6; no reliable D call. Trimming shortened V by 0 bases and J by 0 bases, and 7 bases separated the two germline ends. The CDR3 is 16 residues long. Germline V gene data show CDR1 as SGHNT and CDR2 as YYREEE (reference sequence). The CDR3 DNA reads TGTGCCAGCAGCTTGGTTCGGAGCTCTGGGGCCAACGTCCTGACTTTC. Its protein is CASSLVRSSGANVLTF.

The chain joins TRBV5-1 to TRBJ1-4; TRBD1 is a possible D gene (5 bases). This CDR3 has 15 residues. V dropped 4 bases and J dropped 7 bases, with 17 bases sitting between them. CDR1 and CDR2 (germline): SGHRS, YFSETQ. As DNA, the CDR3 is TGCGCCAGCAGCCTGGGGACGGAACACGCTGAAAAACTGTTTTTT. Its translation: CASSLGTEHAEKLFF.

The CDR3 region is CASSFRTGSTDTQYF. The CDR3 DNA is TGTGCCAGCAGCTTTCGGACAGGCAGCACAGATACGCAGTATTTT. The V call is TRBV5-4, the J call TRBJ2-3, with 7 bases identical to TRBD1. This CDR3 spans 15 amino acids. Germline V gene data show CDR1 as SGHNT and CDR2 as YYREEE (reference sequence). V trimming: 2 bases; J trimming: 0 bases; junction bases outside the gene matches: 3.

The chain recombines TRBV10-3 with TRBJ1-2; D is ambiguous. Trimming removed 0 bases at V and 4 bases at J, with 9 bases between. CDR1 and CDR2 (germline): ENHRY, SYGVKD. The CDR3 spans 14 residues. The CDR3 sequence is CAISESRASYGYTF. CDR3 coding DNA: TGTGCCATCAGTGAGTCTCGGGCCAGCTATGGCTACACCTTC.

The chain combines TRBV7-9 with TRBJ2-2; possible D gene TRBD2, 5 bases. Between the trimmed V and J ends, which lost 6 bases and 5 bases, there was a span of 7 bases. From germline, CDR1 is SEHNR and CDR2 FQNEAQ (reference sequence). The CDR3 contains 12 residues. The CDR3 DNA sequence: TGTGCCAGCAGACGGACTACCGGGGAGCTGTTTTTT. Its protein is CASRRTTGELFF.

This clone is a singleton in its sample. The CDR3 spells CASSPGVGNSPLHF. The CDR3 coding sequence is TGTGCCAGCAGTCCAGGGGTGGGGAATTCACCCCTCCACTTT. J is TRBJ1-6 and V is TRBV7-6; perhaps TRBD1 as D (6 bases). V lost 6 bases, J lost 7 bases, and 13 bases lay in between. Germline V gene sequence: CDR1 SGHVS, CDR2 FNYEAQ. The CDR3 contains 14 residues. The full variable domain, completed using reference TRBV7-6 and TRBJ1-6, is GAGVSQSPRYKVTKRGQDVALRCDPISGHVSLYWYRQALGQGPEFLTYFNYEAQQDKSGLPNDRFSAERPEGSISTLTIQRTEQRDSAMYRCASSPGVGNSPLHFGNGTRLTVT.